Below are 18 T cell receptor beta chains sequenced from a single sample in a study of early T cells in non-severe SARS-CoV-2 infection. TCRdb processed the 5' RACE reads anew with MiXCR; each CDR3 protein has one entry. The repertoire includes 65,000 to 85,000 distinct CDR3 sequences, less than 15% of them detected once, and 5% to 5.5% sits in the top ten. Sequenced material: whole blood. These receptors all stem from an adult who was a healthcare worker with PCR-confirmed SARS-CoV-2 infection or an uninfected control (not recorded which).

This clonotype has ten or more counts. The chain joins TRBV3-1 to TRBJ2-7; D perhaps matches TRBD1 (5 bases). This CDR3 region has 13 residues. The V gene's germline CDR1 is LGHDT and CDR2 YNNKEL (reference sequence). Trimming removed 1 base from V and 7 bases from J, with 11 bases in between. This CDR3 reads CASSQVPRGEQYF. In DNA form, the CDR3 reads TGTGCCAGCAGCCAAGTTCCTAGGGGAGAGCAGTACTTC.

The CDR3 region is CATSRPSNSNTGELFF. CDR3 DNA sequence: TGTGCCACCAGCAGACCCTCAAATAGCAACACCGGGGAGCTGTTTTTT. The genes are TRBV15 and TRBJ2-2; D unclear. The CDR3 is made up of 16 amino acids. Per germline, CDR1 LNHNV and CDR2 YYDKDF (reference sequence). V gave up 2 bases and J gave up 2 bases, with 12 bases separating them.

There are a few counts of this clonotype. V and J are TRBV11-1 and TRBJ2-7, with 9 bases that match TRBD1. Germline CDR1 SGHAT, CDR2 FQDESV (reference sequence). This CDR3 is built from 15 residues. J was trimmed by 3 bases and V by 4 bases; bases with no gene match: 7. CDR3 sequence reads: CASSSVRDRDYEQYF. In DNA form, the CDR3 reads TGTGCCAGCAGCTCCGTCCGGGACAGGGACTACGAGCAGTACTTC.

V and J are TRBV28 and TRBJ1-5; a weak D match, TRBD1 (6 bases). This CDR3 has 13 amino acids. Per the germline V gene, CDR1 is MDHEN and CDR2 is SYDVKM. The germline V and J ends were trimmed by 8 bases and 5 bases, with 13 bases remaining between them. DNA of the CDR3: TGTGCCAGCGGCCGGGACACCGATCAGCCCCAGCATTTT. As protein: CASGRDTDQPQHF.

Many counts were recorded for this clonotype. The V call is TRBV29-1, the J call TRBJ2-7; 7 bases fit TRBD2. This CDR3 spans 12 amino acids. Germline CDR1 SQVTM, CDR2 ANQGSEA. The V segment lost 4 bases and the J segment 5 bases; nucleotides outside the gene matches: 5. The CDR3, as DNA: TGCAGCGTTGGGGAGGGCCGTAACGAGCAGTACTTC. This sequence encodes CSVGEGRNEQYF.

This clonotype appeared a few times. The V gene is TRBV5-4, the J gene TRBJ2-7; 9 bases are a match to TRBD1. Germline CDR1 is SGHNT and CDR2 is YYREEE (reference sequence). J was trimmed by 6 bases and V by 1 base; bases with no gene match: 8. The CDR3 consists of 15 residues. The CDR3 region is CASSLTGTGNGEQYF. The CDR3 nucleotides read TGTGCCAGCAGCTTGACCGGGACAGGGAATGGCGAGCAGTACTTC.

The V gene is TRBV3-1, the J gene TRBJ2-3; D gene ambiguous. The CDR3 sequence is 16 residues long. V was cut by 4 bases and J by 0 bases, with 14 bases left in between. Germline CDR1 LGHDT, CDR2 YNNKEL (reference sequence). The CDR3 protein is CASSPYSGLSTDTQYF. Written as DNA, the CDR3 is TGTGCCAGCAGCCCCTACTCGGGCCTGAGCACAGATACGCAGTATTTT.

This clonotype has a count of ten or more. The chain uses TRBV19 and TRBJ2-3; no clear D. The CDR3 sequence is 15 residues long. Germline lookup yields CDR1 LNHDA and CDR2 SQIVND (reference sequence). V dropped 4 bases and J dropped 1 base, with 12 bases sitting between them. DNA for the CDR3: TGTGCCAGTAGTAGGTTGCTAGAGGGCACAGATACGCAGTATTTT. It is translated as CASSRLLEGTDTQYF.

This clonotype was seen ten or more times. The chain combines TRBV6-6 with TRBJ1-6; tentative D call: TRBD1 (5 bases). The CDR3 consists of 13 residues. Trimming pared 6 bases from V and 6 bases from J, leaving 9 bases between. The V gene's germline CDR1 is MNHNY and CDR2 SVGAGI (reference sequence). CDR3 in amino acids: CASRTEFNSPLHF. CDR3 nucleotides: TGTGCCAGCAGGACAGAATTTAATTCACCCCTCCACTTT.

V and J are TRBV5-5 and TRBJ2-7, with D possibly being TRBD1 (6 bases). The ends were cut back, 5 bases at V and 6 bases at J, with 15 bases in the middle. The germline V gene has CDR1 SGHKS and CDR2 YYEKEE (reference sequence). CDR3 length: 13 amino acids. Here the CDR3 DNA reads TGTGCCAGCAGGGAACAGGGTATTTTCGAGCAGTACTTC. Translating gives CASREQGIFEQYF.

The sample holds many counts of this clonotype. The rearrangement uses TRBV19 and TRBJ1-2; D is possibly TRBD1 (5 bases). Trimming pared 1 base from V and 0 bases from J, leaving 6 bases between. Germline CDR1 reads LNHDA; CDR2 reads SQIVND (reference sequence). The CDR3 totals 14 residues. This CDR3 is CASSIAGTNYGYTF. CDR3 nucleotides: TGTGCCAGTAGTATAGCAGGGACTAACTATGGCTACACCTTC.

At least ten counts were recorded for this clonotype. The CDR3 nucleotides are TGTGCCAGCAGTCCCGTCCTGGGGATGGGAGCTTTCTTT. Residues: CASSPVLGMGAFF. V usage is TRBV27 and J usage is TRBJ1-1; D unclear. The ends were cut back, 5 bases at V and 10 bases at J, with 17 bases in the middle. This CDR3 region has 13 residues. Looked up from germline, CDR1 is MNHEY and CDR2 is SMNVEV (reference sequence).

This clonotype occurred a few times. The chain links TRBV9 to TRBJ2-7; D unresolved. Deletions cut 0 bases from V and 2 bases from J, with 9 bases between. CDR1 and CDR2 from the germline V gene are SGDLS and YYNGEE. The CDR3 is made up of 14 amino acids. The CDR3 region is CASSVGVEPYEQYF. CDR3 sequence (DNA): TGTGCCAGCAGCGTAGGTGTGGAGCCCTACGAGCAGTACTTC.

This clonotype has at least ten counts. The DNA for the CDR3 is TGTGCCAGCAGCTTAGATCGGGGACAGAACACTGAAGCTTTCTTT. Protein: CASSLDRGQNTEAFF. The gene calls are TRBV11-2 and TRBJ1-1; D is possibly TRBD1 (6 bases). V was trimmed by 0 bases and J by 1 base, leaving 9 bases between them. From germline, CDR1 is SGHAT and CDR2 FQNNGV. This CDR3 region has 15 residues.

This clonotype came up a few times. The genes are TRBV5-1 and TRBJ2-1; D is undetermined. V lost 4 bases and J 4 bases, leaving 6 bases between the germline ends. The CDR3 runs to 12 residues. CDR1 SGHRS and CDR2 YFSETQ come from the germline V gene. This CDR3 reads CASSAGYNEQFF. For the CDR3, the DNA is TGCGCCAGCAGCGCCGGGTACAATGAGCAGTTCTTC. Combining the CDR3 with reference TRBV5-1 and TRBJ2-1 gives the whole variable domain KAGVTQTPRYLIKTRGQQVTLSCSPISGHRSVSWYQQTPGQGLQFLFEYFSETQRNKGNFPGRFSGRQFSNSRSEMNVSTLELGDSALYLCASSAGYNEQFFGPGTRLTVL.

The chain uses TRBV14 and TRBJ1-2; maybe TRBD1 (6 bases). This CDR3 comprises 15 residues. Germline V gene sequence: CDR1 SGHDN, CDR2 FVKESK. Trimming cost V 4 bases and J 6 bases, with 18 bases left between them. For the CDR3, the DNA is TGTGCCAGCAGCCCAACAGGGTCGGGAACGAATGGCTACACCTTC. Its protein is CASSPTGSGTNGYTF.

The chain couples TRBV18 to TRBJ2-1; the D is unclear. CDR3 size: 12 residues. The V end was cut by 1 base, the J end by 10 bases, with 8 bases between. Looked up from germline, CDR1 is KGHSH and CDR2 is LQKENI. The CDR3 bases are TGTGCCAGCTCACCACTTACAAGCGAGCAGTTCTTC. Protein product: CASSPLTSEQFF. The full variable domain, in which reference TRBV18 and TRBJ2-1 provide the parts outside the CDR3, is NAGVMQNPRHLVRRRGQEARLRCSPMKGHSHVYWYRQLPEEGLKFMVYLQKENIIDESGMPKERFSAEFPKEGPSILRIQQVVRGDSAAYFCASSPLTSEQFFGPGTRLTVL.

This clonotype showed up just a few times. The chain couples TRBV7-9 to TRBJ1-2, with TRBD1 matching 9 bases. CDR1 SEHNR and CDR2 FQNEAQ come from the germline V gene (reference sequence). Trimming at V came to 4 bases and at J to 3 bases, leaving 6 bases not matched to a gene. The CDR3 is made up of 15 amino acids. For the CDR3, the DNA is TGTGCCAGCAGCTCCGGGACAGGGCTACACTATGGCTACACCTTC. Amino acids: CASSSGTGLHYGYTF.